These 26 T cell receptor beta chains were sequenced from one sample in a study of shared clonotypes between healthy human individuals. The naive CD8 fraction comprised CD45RO-negative cells positively selected for CCR7 and excluded terminally differentiated effector memory CD45RA+ cells. Generated by immunoSEQ multiplex PCR, the TCRdb table keeps only in-frame clones and is missing some. The repertoire holds around 700,000 clones, with about 92% as singletons. Material for sequencing was naive CD8+ T cells sorted from blood. These receptors were collected from a man aged 25-45 years in good health.

In its sample, this clone was seen a few times. The gene calls are TRBV28 and TRBJ2-1; D possibly corresponds to TRBD1 (6 bases). CDR3 length: 12 amino acids. Germline lookup yields CDR1 MDHEN and CDR2 SYDVKM. V was cut by 5 bases and J by 10 bases, with 12 bases left in between. In DNA form, the CDR3 reads TGTGCCAGCAGTATCCGACAGGAAGAGCAGTTCTTC. This translates into CASSIRQEEQFF. The whole variable domain, filled in from reference TRBV28 and TRBJ2-1, reads DVKVTQSSRYLVKRTGEKVFLECVQDMDHENMFWYRQDPGLGLRLIYFSYDVKMKEKGDIPEGYSVSREKKERFSLILESASTNQTSMYLCASSIRQEEQFFGPGTRLTVL.

Here the CDR3 DNA reads TGCAGCAGGATGACTAGCGGGAGTAATGAGCAGTTCTTC. This encodes CSRMTSGSNEQFF. The rearrangement joins TRBV29-1 to TRBJ2-1; TRBD2 aligns across 12 bases. This CDR3 is built from 13 residues. Trimming removed 8 bases from V and 7 bases from J; junction bases left unmatched: 6. Germline values: CDR1 SQVTM, CDR2 ANQGSEA.

V is TRBV28 and J is TRBJ2-7, with 10 bases lining up with TRBD2. This CDR3 is 15 amino acids long. Germline V gives CDR1 MDHEN, CDR2 SYDVKM. Unmatched junction bases numbered 5, after V lost 2 bases and J lost 4 bases. CDR3 in amino acids: CASSLTASGSYEQYF. CDR3 sequence (DNA): TGTGCCAGCAGTTTAACTGCTAGCGGGAGTTACGAGCAGTACTTC. Using reference TRBV28 and TRBJ2-7 for the parts outside the CDR3, the full variable domain is DVKVTQSSRYLVKRTGEKVFLECVQDMDHENMFWYRQDPGLGLRLIYFSYDVKMKEKGDIPEGYSVSREKKERFSLILESASTNQTSMYLCASSLTASGSYEQYFGPGTRLTVT.

This clone was seen a single time. The V gene is TRBV7-9, the J gene TRBJ2-5; D may match TRBD1 or TRBD2 (5 bases each). V was pared by 2 bases and J by 5 bases, with 12 bases between. CDR3 length: 14 amino acids. Germline V gene sequence: CDR1 SEHNR, CDR2 FQNEAQ (reference sequence). The CDR3 sequence is CASSLWDAPETQYF. CDR3 coding DNA: TGTGCCAGCAGCTTATGGGACGCCCCGGAGACCCAGTACTTC.

The rearrangement links TRBV27 to TRBJ2-7, with D unresolved. The CDR3 runs to 15 residues. Trimming left V 2 bases short and J 0 bases short, with 11 bases between. Germline V lookup: CDR1 MNHEY, CDR2 SMNVEV (reference sequence). CDR3 sequence: CASSLRAASSYEQYF. The CDR3 bases are TGTGCCAGCAGTTTAAGGGCGGCGAGCTCCTACGAGCAGTACTTC.

V is TRBV6-5 and J is TRBJ2-3; D not resolved. CDR1 and CDR2 (germline): MNHEY, SVGAGI. CDR3 size: 13 residues. Trimming took off 2 bases at V and 2 bases at J, with 5 bases between the two ends. The CDR3 here is CASSYPNTDTQYF. CDR3 bases: TGTGCCAGCAGTTACCCCAACACAGATACGCAGTATTTT.

About this clone itself: Other nucleotide sequences in the sample specify the same CDR3. This chain connects TRBV30 to TRBJ2-7; D is unresolved. Trimming removed 3 bases at V and 3 bases at J, with 6 bases between. The CDR3 is 11 amino acids. Germline CDR1 is GTSNPN and CDR2 is SVGIG (reference sequence). In DNA, the CDR3 is TGTGCCTGGAGGGAAGGCTACGAGCAGTACTTC. Its protein product is CAWREGYEQYF.

In regard to this clone: The sample contains more than one DNA sequence encoding this CDR3. The V and J genes are TRBV5-4 and TRBJ2-2; D is uncertain. This CDR3 has 14 residues. The germline CDR1 and CDR2 sequences are SGHNT and YYREEE (reference sequence). V gave up 0 bases and J gave up 5 bases, with 8 bases separating them. The CDR3 bases are TGTGCCAGCAGCTTGGTTACAGATACCGGGGAGCTGTTTTTT. Amino acid sequence: CASSLVTDTGELFF.

This chain uses TRBV11-2 with TRBJ2-7; no reliable D call. Trimming stripped 5 bases from V and 0 bases from J, with 11 bases between. The length of the CDR3 is 14 residues. The germline gives CDR1 SGHAT, CDR2 FQNNGV. The CDR3 bases are TGTGCCAGCAGCCCCGGTCCGACCTCCTACGAGCAGTACTTC. Protein product: CASSPGPTSYEQYF.

The rearrangement uses TRBV6-5 and TRBJ2-7, with D unresolved. V dropped 1 base and J dropped 0 bases, with 7 bases sitting between them. This CDR3 is built from 14 residues. Germline V gene sequence: CDR1 MNHEY, CDR2 SVGAGI. In DNA form, the CDR3 reads TGTGCCAGCAGTTACTTGTCTAGCTCCTACGAGCAGTACTTC. Encoded protein: CASSYLSSSYEQYF.

V and J are TRBV4-3 and TRBJ2-1, with D perhaps matching TRBD1 (6 bases). V lost 0 bases, J lost 8 bases, and 14 bases lay in between. The CDR3 runs to 15 residues. The germline gives CDR1 LGHNA, CDR2 YSLEER. Here the CDR3 DNA reads TGCGCCAGCAGCCAAGATAAGTCCAGGGGTTATGAGCAGTTCTTC. Translation gives CASSQDKSRGYEQFF.

This clone was counted a single time. The CDR3 reads CATSRVEDRPKNEKLFF. The CDR3 region has the DNA TGTGCCACCAGCAGAGTGGAGGACAGGCCTAAAAATGAAAAACTGTTTTTT. The rearrangement uses TRBV15 and TRBJ1-4, with 7 bases lining up with TRBD1. Germline V CDR1 and CDR2: LNHNV, YYDKDF (reference sequence). The CDR3 loop spans 17 amino acids. V lost 1 base to trimming and J lost 5 bases; unmatched junction nucleotides: 10.

The chain links TRBV11-2 to TRBJ2-1; D remains unclear. V lost 1 base and J 9 bases, leaving 10 bases between the germline ends. In germline, CDR1 is SGHAT, CDR2 FQNNGV. The CDR3 is made up of 13 amino acids. The CDR3: CASSLGLPSEQFF. The CDR3 DNA follows: TGTGCCAGCAGCTTAGGACTGCCCAGTGAGCAGTTCTTC.

This chain connects TRBV7-8 to TRBJ2-3, with 10 bases lining up with TRBD2. V was pared by 5 bases and J by 2 bases, with 4 bases of the junction left unmatched. The CDR3 covers 15 residues. CDR1 and CDR2 (germline): SGHVS, FQNEAQ. CDR3 nucleotide sequence: TGTGCCAGCAGCCCAGGGACTAGCGCCACAGATACGCAGTATTTT. Its translation: CASSPGTSATDTQYF. The full variable domain, with the rest looked up from reference TRBV7-8 and TRBJ2-3, is GAGVSQSPRYKVAKRGQDVALRCDPISGHVSLFWYQQALGQGPEFLTYFQNEAQLDKSGLPSDRFFAERPEGSVSTLKIQRTQQEDSAVYLCASSPGTSATDTQYFGPGTRLTVL.

The chain combines TRBV27 with TRBJ2-2; D not resolved. This CDR3 comprises 14 residues. Germline values: CDR1 MNHEY, CDR2 SMNVEV (reference sequence). V was clipped by 5 bases and J by 6 bases, with 13 bases between them. DNA for the CDR3: TGTGCCAGCAGTCTACCCAACCCAGCCGGGGAGCTGTTTTTT. It yields the protein CASSLPNPAGELFF.

The chain links TRBV11-2 to TRBJ1-1, with D uncertain. This CDR3 contains 16 residues. Between the trimmed V and J ends, which lost 5 bases and 0 bases, there was a span of 16 bases. Germline V CDR1 and CDR2: SGHAT, FQNNGV. CDR3 in amino acids: CASSPRQAWLNTEAFF. CDR3 nucleotides: TGTGCCAGCAGCCCCCGACAAGCATGGTTGAACACTGAAGCTTTCTTT.

As concerns this clone: The sample contains more than one DNA sequence encoding this CDR3. The V gene is TRBV11-1, the J gene TRBJ1-1; D unresolved. Trimming took off 2 bases at V and 0 bases at J, with 4 bases between the two ends. The CDR3 is 13 amino acids. The V gene's germline CDR1 is SGHAT and CDR2 FQDESV (reference sequence). The CDR3: CASSLSVNTEAFF. In DNA, the CDR3 is TGTGCCAGCAGCTTATCAGTGAACACTGAAGCTTTCTTT.

The J gene is TRBJ2-7, the V gene TRBV5-1, with 10 bases lining up with TRBD2. Per the germline V gene, CDR1 is SGHRS and CDR2 is YFSETQ. The CDR3 spans 15 residues. Trimming removed 8 bases from V and 2 bases from J; junction bases left unmatched: 10. CDR3 bases: TGCGCCAGGGATACAACCGGACTAGCGGCCTACGAGCAGTACTTC. Translation: CARDTTGLAAYEQYF.

Concerning this clone: The sample holds other DNA sequences that translate to the same CDR3. The J gene is TRBJ2-7, the V gene TRBV7-9; D remains ambiguous. From germline, CDR1 is SEHNR and CDR2 FQNEAQ (reference sequence). V was shortened by 0 bases and J by 0 bases, with 6 bases between the two germline ends. The CDR3 contains 14 residues. CDR3 in DNA: TGTGCCAGCAGCTTAGCGGCCAGCTCCTACGAGCAGTACTTC. This codes for CASSLAASSYEQYF.

CDR3 sequence reads: CASSIVGGTEAFF. CDR3 coding DNA: TGTGCCAGTAGTATAGTTGGGGGAACTGAAGCTTTCTTT. This rearrangement joins TRBV19 to TRBJ1-1; possibly TRBD1 for D (5 bases). This CDR3 region has 13 residues. Trimming removed 1 base from V and 5 bases from J, with 8 bases in between. The germline V gene encodes CDR1 LNHDA and CDR2 SQIVND (reference sequence).

J is TRBJ2-3 and V is TRBV11-2; D gene unclear. The CDR3 sequence is 14 residues long. Trimming took off 1 base at V and 6 bases at J, with 11 bases between the two ends. CDR1 is SGHAT, CDR2 FQNNGV, per germline. The CDR3 region is CASSLVAGADTQYF. The DNA of the CDR3 is TGTGCCAGCAGCTTAGTGGCCGGCGCCGATACGCAGTATTTT. Based on the CDR3 plus reference TRBV11-2 and TRBJ2-3, the full variable domain is EAGVAQSPRYKIIEKRQSVAFWCNPISGHATLYWYQQILGQGPKLLIQFQNNGVVDDSQLPKDRFSAERLKGVDSTLKIQPAKLEDSAVYLCASSLVAGADTQYFGPGTRLTVL.

The gene calls are TRBV11-2 and TRBJ1-1, with 7 nucleotides matching TRBD1. CDR1 is SGHAT, CDR2 FQNNGV, per germline. Trimming took 5 bases from V and 0 from J; bases not matched to a gene: 9. The CDR3 totals 16 residues. The CDR3 spells CASSEDRVRMNTEAFF. The CDR3 bases are TGTGCCAGCAGCGAAGACAGGGTTCGAATGAACACTGAAGCTTTCTTT.

The chain combines TRBV6-5 with TRBJ2-1; TRBD2 agrees at 10 bases. CDR1 and CDR2 (germline): MNHEY, SVGAGI. CDR3 size: 14 residues. After removal of 6 bases from V and 7 bases from J, the junction contained 6 bases not matched to a gene. CDR3 sequence: CASRIGLAVNEQFF. For the CDR3, the DNA is TGTGCCAGCAGGATAGGACTAGCGGTTAATGAGCAGTTCTTC.

The chain uses TRBV6-6 and TRBJ2-7, with 7 positions matching TRBD1. This CDR3 is built from 15 residues. The ends lost 2 bases at V and 3 bases at J; junction bases unmatched: 7. Germline assignment: CDR1 MNHNY and CDR2 SVGAGI (reference sequence). The CDR3 region is CASSYGSGGSYEQYF. The CDR3 DNA reads TGTGCCAGCAGTTACGGCTCAGGGGGAAGCTACGAGCAGTACTTC.

The chain joins TRBV9 to TRBJ2-7, with D possibly matching TRBD2 (5 bases). This CDR3 region has 16 residues. With 0 bases removed from V and 2 bases from J, the gap between germline ends came to 15 bases. CDR1 is SGDLS and CDR2 is YYNGEE in the germline V gene. The CDR3 is CASSVEGGGGPYEQYF. The DNA of the CDR3 is TGTGCCAGCAGCGTAGAGGGTGGAGGAGGCCCCTACGAGCAGTACTTC.

This clone appeared a few times. The gene calls are TRBV28 and TRBJ1-5; the D gene is possibly TRBD1 (5 bases). Trimming took 6 bases from V and 0 from J, leaving 9 bases between them. Germline V lookup: CDR1 MDHEN, CDR2 SYDVKM. The CDR3 totals 14 residues. The CDR3 region is CASSPDISNQPQHF. The CDR3 DNA reads TGTGCCAGCAGCCCGGACATTAGCAATCAGCCCCAGCATTTT.